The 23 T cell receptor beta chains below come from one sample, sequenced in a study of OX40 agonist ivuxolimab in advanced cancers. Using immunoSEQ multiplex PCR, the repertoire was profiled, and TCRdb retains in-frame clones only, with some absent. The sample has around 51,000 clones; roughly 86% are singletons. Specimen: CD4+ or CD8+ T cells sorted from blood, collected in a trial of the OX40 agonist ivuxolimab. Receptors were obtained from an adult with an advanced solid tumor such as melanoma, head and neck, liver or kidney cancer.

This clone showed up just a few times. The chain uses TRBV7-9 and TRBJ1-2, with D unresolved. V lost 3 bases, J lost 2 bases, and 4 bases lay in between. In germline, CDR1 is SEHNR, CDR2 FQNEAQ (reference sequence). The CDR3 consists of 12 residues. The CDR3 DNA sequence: TGTGCCAGCAGCTTTCTCAACTATGGCTACACCTTC. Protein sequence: CASSFLNYGYTF.

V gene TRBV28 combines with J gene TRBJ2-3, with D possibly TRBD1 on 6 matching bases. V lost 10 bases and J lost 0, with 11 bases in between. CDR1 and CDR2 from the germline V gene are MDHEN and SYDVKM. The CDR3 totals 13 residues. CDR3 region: CATFDRSTDTQYF. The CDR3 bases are TGTGCCACCTTCGACAGGAGCACAGATACGCAGTATTTT.

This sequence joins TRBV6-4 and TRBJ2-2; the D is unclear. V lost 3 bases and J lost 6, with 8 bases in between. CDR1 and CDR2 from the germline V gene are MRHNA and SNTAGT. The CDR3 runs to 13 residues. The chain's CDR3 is CASSENEAGELFF. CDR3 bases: TGTGCCAGCAGTGAAAACGAGGCCGGGGAGCTGTTTTTT.

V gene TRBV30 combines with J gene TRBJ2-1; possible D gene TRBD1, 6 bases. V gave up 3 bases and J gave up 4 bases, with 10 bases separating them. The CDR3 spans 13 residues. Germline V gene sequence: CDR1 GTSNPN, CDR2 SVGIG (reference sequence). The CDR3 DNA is TGTGCCTGGAGGGACAGATTTTACAATGAGCAGTTCTTC. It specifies CAWRDRFYNEQFF.

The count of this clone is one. The CDR3 region has the DNA TGTGCCAGCAGCCTCGGGACAGGGCCACTTCTCACAGATACGCAGTATTTT. This codes for CASSLGTGPLLTDTQYF. The rearrangement joins TRBV7-6 to TRBJ2-3; 9 bases are a match to TRBD1. In germline, CDR1 is SGHVS, CDR2 FNYEAQ. The trim removed 5 bases at V and 2 bases at J, leaving 11 bases unmatched. CDR3 length: 17 amino acids.

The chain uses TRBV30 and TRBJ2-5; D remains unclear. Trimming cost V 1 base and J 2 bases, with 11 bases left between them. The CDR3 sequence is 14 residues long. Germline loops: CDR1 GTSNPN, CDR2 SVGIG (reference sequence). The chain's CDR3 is CAWSGGPSQETQYF. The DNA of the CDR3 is TGTGCCTGGAGTGGTGGACCAAGTCAAGAGACCCAGTACTTC.

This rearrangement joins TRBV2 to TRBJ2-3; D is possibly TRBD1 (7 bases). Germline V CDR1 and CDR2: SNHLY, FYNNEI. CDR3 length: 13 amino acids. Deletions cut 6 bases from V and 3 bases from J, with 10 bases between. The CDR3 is CASSQGGTDTQYF. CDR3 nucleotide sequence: TGTGCCAGCAGCCAGGGGGGTACAGATACGCAGTATTTT.

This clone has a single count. Written as DNA, the CDR3 is TGTGCCAGCAGTTTATTAGGGGGGGGTAATGAAAAACTGTTTTTT. Translated: CASSLLGGGNEKLFF. The chain couples TRBV28 to TRBJ1-4, with D perhaps matching TRBD1 (6 bases). The germline V gene encodes CDR1 MDHEN and CDR2 SYDVKM. The CDR3 sequence is 15 residues long. V shed 1 base and J shed 4 bases, with 10 bases lying between them.

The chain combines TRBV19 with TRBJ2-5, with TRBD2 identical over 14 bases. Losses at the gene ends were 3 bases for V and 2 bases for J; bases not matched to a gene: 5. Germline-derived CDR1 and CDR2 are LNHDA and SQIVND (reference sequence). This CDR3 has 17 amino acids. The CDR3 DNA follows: TGTGCCAGTAGTATCCCTCGACTAGCGGGAGGGCAAGAGACCCAGTACTTC. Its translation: CASSIPRLAGGQETQYF.

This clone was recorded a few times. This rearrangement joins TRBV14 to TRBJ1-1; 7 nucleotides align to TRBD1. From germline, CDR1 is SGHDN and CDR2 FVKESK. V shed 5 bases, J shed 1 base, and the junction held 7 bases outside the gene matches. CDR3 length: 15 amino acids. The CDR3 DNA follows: TGTGCCAGCAGCATACGGACAGGCGGGAACACTGAAGCTTTCTTT. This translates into CASSIRTGGNTEAFF.

CDR3 bases: TGTGCCAGCAGCGCGGGGGTGAACACTGAAGCTTTCTTT. It specifies CASSAGVNTEAFF. V is TRBV5-6 and J is TRBJ1-1, with D perhaps matching TRBD1 (5 bases). The CDR3 is 13 residues long. The V gene's germline CDR1 is SGHDT and CDR2 YYEEEE. The V and J ends lost 4 bases and 0 bases respectively, with 7 bases between them.

The CDR3 here is CASGQARGVRDTEAFF. The CDR3 coding sequence is TGTGCCAGCGGCCAGGCCAGGGGGGTTCGAGACACTGAAGCTTTCTTT. The rearrangement links TRBV28 to TRBJ1-1, with 7 nucleotides matching TRBD1. Germline values: CDR1 MDHEN, CDR2 SYDVKM. This CDR3 spans 16 amino acids. J lost 3 bases, V lost 8 bases, and 15 bases had no gene match.

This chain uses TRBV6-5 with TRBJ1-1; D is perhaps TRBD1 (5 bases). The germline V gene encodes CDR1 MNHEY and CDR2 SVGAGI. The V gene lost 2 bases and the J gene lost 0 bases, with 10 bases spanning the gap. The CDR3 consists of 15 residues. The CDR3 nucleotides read TGTGCCAGCAGTTACCACGGGGCCCTGAACACTGAAGCTTTCTTT. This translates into CASSYHGALNTEAFF.

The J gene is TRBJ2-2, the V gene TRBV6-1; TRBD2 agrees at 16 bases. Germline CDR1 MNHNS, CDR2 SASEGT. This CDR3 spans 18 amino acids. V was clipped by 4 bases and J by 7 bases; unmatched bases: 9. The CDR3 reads CASSGTPGLAGGRGELFF. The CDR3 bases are TGTGCCAGCAGTGGCACGCCGGGACTAGCGGGAGGGCGCGGGGAGCTGTTTTTT.

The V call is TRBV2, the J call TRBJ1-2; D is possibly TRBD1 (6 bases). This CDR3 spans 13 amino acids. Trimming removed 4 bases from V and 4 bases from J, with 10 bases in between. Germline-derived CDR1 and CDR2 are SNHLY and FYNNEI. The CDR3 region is CASSGTVRYGYTF. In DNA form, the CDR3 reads TGTGCCAGCAGTGGGACAGTTCGCTATGGCTACACCTTC.

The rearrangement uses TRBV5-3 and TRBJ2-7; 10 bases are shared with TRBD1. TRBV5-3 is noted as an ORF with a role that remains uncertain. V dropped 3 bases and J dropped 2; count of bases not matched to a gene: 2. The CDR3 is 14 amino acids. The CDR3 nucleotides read TGTGCCAGAAGCTACGGGACAGGGGCCTACGAGCAGTACTTC. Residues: CARSYGTGAYEQYF.

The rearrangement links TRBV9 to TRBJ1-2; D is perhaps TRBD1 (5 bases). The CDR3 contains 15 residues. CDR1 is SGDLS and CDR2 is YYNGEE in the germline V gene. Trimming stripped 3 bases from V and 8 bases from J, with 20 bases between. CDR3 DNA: TGTGCCAGCAGCGCCTCGGGGGGTGGTGGTTTGGGCTACACCTTC. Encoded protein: CASSASGGGGLGYTF.

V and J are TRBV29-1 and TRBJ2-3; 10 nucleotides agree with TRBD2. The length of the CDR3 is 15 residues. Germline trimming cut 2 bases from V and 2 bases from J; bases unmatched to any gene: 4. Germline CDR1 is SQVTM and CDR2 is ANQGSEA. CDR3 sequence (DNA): TGCAGCGTTGAAAGGACTAGCGGTATCACAGATACGCAGTATTTT. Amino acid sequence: CSVERTSGITDTQYF.

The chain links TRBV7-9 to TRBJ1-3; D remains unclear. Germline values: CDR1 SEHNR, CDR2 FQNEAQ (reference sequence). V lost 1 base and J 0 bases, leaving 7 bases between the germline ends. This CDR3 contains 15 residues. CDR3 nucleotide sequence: TGTGCCAGCAGCTTAGATGTGAGCTCTGGAAACACCATATATTTT. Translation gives CASSLDVSSGNTIYF.

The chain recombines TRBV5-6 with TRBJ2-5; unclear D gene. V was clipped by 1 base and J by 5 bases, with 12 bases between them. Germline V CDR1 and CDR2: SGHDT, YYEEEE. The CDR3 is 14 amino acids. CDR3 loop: CASSLNRVAETQYF. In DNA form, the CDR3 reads TGTGCCAGCAGCTTGAATCGAGTTGCCGAGACCCAGTACTTC.

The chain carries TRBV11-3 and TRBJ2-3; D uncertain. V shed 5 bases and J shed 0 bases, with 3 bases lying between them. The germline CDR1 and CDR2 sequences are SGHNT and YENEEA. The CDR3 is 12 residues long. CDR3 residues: CASSLSTDTQYF. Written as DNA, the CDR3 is TGTGCCAGCAGCCTAAGCACAGATACGCAGTATTTT.

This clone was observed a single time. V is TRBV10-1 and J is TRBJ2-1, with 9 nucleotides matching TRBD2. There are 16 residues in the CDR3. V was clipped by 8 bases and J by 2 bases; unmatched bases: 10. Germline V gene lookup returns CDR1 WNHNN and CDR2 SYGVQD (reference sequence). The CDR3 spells CASGRSGRHPYNEQFF. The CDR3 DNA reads TGCGCCAGCGGCAGGAGCGGGAGGCATCCCTACAATGAGCAGTTCTTC.

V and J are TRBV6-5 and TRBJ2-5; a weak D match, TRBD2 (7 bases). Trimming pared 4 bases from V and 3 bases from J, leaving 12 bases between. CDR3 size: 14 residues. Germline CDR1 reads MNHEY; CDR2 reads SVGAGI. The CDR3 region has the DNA TGTGCCAGCAGTTTTCGGGGGGCGGAAGAGACCCAGTACTTC. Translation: CASSFRGAEETQYF.